This TCR beta chain is drawn from a study of CD8 T cells in ankylosing spondylitis. Regarding the study as a whole: A TCR beta motif made of several highly homologous variants seemed typical of ankylosing spondylitis blood. Clones tied to disease were said to be significantly enriched in matched ankylosing spondylitis synovial fluid. There were earlier reports of some motif variants in reactive arthritis synovial fluid and blood.

Germline lookup yields CDR1 SGDLS and CDR2 YYNGEE. The CDR3 spans 14 residues. V lost 0 bases to trimming and J lost 6 bases, with 10 bases between them. It was by quantitative 5'-RACE with molecular barcodes that TCR beta libraries were made. TCRdb processed the 5' RACE reads anew with MiXCR; each CDR3 protein has one entry. The sample includes some 38,000 distinct CDR3 sequences, less than 4% seen only once; the top ten take about 2.8%. This clonotype was detected many times. Its specificity is unknown. The sample comprised blood, either unsorted or a sorted T cell fraction (not recorded which). The V call is TRBV9, the J call TRBJ1-5; a weak D match, TRBD1 (5 bases). The sequence derives from a male donor with ankylosing spondylitis or in good health (not recorded which). The CDR3 is CASSVDGGVQPQHF. As DNA, the CDR3 is TGTGCCAGCAGCGTAGATGGGGGGGTTCAGCCCCAGCATTTT. Complete variable domain (other parts from reference TRBV9 and TRBJ1-5): DSGVTQTPKHLITATGQRVTLRCSPRSGDLSVYWYQQSLDQGLQFLIQYYNGEERAKGNILERFSAQQFPDLHSELNLSSLELGDSALYFCASSVDGGVQPQHFGDGTRLSIL.